The clone carrying this TCR beta chain was detected ten times or more. Antigen specificity is unknown. This specimen comes from a study of neurological immune-mediated disorders. Findings and limits, study-wide: The absence of any CDR3 amino acid sequence shared by expanded clones across subjects suggests that repertoires were private in all groups. Phylogenetic grouping assigned the repertoires of 18 of 34 multiple sclerosis patients to one related-CDR3 cluster, which constitutes a possible signature.

cDNA was made by 5'RACE with 10-nucleotide random UMIs. MiXCR, applied by TCRdb to the 5' RACE reads, yields one record per CDR3 protein. Counted here are under 45,000 distinct CDR3 sequences, 3.8% occurring once; the ten biggest clones make up roughly 2%. Germline V gives CDR1 SQVTM, CDR2 ANQGSEA. The CDR3 is 12 amino acids. V lost 2 bases and J lost 1, with 5 bases in between. The sequencing sample was made of PBMCs. The source is a man aged 25-40 years with multiple sclerosis. The chain has TRBV29-1 and TRBJ2-5; D remains unclear. The DNA of the CDR3 is TGCAGCGTTGAAAGAACCCAAGAGACCCAGTACTTC. Amino acid sequence: CSVERTQETQYF.